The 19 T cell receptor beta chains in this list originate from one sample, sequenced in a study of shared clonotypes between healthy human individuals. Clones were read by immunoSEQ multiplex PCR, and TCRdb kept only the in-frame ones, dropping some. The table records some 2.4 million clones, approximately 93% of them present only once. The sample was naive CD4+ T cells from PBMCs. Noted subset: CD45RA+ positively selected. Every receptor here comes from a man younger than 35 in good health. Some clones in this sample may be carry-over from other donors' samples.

CDR3 DNA: TGTGCCAGCAGTACAGGGGACGAGCAGTACTTC. Residues: CASSTGDEQYF. The rearrangement uses TRBV27 and TRBJ2-7; 7 bases are shared with TRBD1. Per germline, CDR1 MNHEY and CDR2 SMNVEV (reference sequence). The V and J ends lost 5 bases and 5 bases, in that order; junction bases with no gene match: 0. The CDR3 has 11 residues.

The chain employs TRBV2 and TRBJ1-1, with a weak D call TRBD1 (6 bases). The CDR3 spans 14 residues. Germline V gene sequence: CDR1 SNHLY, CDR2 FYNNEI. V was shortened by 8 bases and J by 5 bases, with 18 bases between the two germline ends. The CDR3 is CASQDSTGSTEAFF. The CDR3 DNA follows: TGTGCCAGCCAAGATTCTACAGGGTCAACTGAAGCTTTCTTT.

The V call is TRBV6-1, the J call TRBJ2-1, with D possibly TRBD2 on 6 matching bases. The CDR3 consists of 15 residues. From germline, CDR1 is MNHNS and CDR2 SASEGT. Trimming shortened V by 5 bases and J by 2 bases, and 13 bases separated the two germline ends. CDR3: CASSSTGTPYNEQFF. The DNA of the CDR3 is TGTGCCAGCAGTAGTACCGGGACTCCCTACAATGAGCAGTTCTTC.

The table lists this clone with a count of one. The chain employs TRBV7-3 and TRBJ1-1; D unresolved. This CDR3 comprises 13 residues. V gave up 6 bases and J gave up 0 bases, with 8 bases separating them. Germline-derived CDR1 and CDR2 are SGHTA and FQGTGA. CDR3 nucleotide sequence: TGTGCCAGCAGTGCAGACATGAACACTGAAGCTTTCTTT. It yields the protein CASSADMNTEAFF.

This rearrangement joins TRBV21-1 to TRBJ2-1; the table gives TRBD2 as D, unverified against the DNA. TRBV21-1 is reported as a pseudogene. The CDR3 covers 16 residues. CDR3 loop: CASSPLASRFNNEQFF. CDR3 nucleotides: TGTGCCAGCAGTCCTCTAGCGTCCCGGTTCAACAATGAGCAGTTCTTC.

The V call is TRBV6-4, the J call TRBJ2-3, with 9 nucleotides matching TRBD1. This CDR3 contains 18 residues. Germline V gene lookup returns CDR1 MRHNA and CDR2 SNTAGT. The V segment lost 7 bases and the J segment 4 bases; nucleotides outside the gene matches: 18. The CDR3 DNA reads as TGTGCCAGCAAGGCAGTGGGACAGGGCCAAATGTTTGCAGATACGCAGTATTTT. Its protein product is CASKAVGQGQMFADTQYF.

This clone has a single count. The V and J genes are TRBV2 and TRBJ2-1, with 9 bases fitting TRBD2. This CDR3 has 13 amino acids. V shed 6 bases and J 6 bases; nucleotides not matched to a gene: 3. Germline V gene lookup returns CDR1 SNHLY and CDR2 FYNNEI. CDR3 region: CASSVGLANEQFF. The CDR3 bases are TGTGCCAGCAGCGTGGGACTAGCCAATGAGCAGTTCTTC.

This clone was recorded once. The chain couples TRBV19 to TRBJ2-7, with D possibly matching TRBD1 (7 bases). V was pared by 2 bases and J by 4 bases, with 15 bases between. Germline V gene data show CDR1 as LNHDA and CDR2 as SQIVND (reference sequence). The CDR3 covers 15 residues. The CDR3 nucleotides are TGTGCCAGTAGTATAAGACAGGGTGCGGGATACGAGCAGTACTTC. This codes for CASSIRQGAGYEQYF. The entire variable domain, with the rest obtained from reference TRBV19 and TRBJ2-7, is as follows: DGGITQSPKYLFRKEGQNVTLSCEQNLNHDAMYWYRQDPGQGLRLIYYSQIVNDFQKGDIAEGYSVSREKKESFPLTVTSAQKNPTAFYLCASSIRQGAGYEQYFGPGTRLTVT.

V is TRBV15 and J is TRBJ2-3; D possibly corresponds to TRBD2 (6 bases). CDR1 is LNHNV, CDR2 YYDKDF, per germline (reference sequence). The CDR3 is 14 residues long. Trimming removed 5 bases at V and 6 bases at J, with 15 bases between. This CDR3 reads CATSGGLGLDTQYF. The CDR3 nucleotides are TGTGCCACCAGCGGCGGACTGGGACTGGATACGCAGTATTTT.

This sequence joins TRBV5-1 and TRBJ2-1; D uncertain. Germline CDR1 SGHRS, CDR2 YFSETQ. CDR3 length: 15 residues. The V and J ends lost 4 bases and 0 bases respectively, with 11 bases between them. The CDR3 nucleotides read TGCGCCAGCAGCCTCCTTGGGGACTCCTACAATGAGCAGTTCTTC. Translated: CASSLLGDSYNEQFF.

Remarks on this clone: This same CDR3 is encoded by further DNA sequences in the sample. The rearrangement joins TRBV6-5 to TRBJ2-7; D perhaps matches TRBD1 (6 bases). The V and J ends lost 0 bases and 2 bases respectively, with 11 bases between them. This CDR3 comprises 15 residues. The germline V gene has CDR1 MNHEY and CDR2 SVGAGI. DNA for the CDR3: TGTGCCAGCAGTTACTCTGGGACACGGACCTACGAGCAGTACTTC. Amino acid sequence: CASSYSGTRTYEQYF.

The DNA for the CDR3 is TGTGCCAGCAGCTCGCCGGGACAGTTGGGTCAGCCCCAGCATTTT. It yields the protein CASSSPGQLGQPQHF. V usage is TRBV7-9 and J usage is TRBJ1-5; TRBD1 agrees at 7 bases. The CDR3 covers 15 residues. The trim removed 4 bases at V and 6 bases at J, leaving 9 bases unmatched. Germline V gene data show CDR1 as SEHNR and CDR2 as FQNEAQ (reference sequence).

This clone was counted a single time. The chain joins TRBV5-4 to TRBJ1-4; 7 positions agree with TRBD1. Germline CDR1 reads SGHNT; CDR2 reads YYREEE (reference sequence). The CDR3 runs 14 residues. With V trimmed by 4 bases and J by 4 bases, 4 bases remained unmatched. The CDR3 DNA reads TGTGCCAGCAGCCCCGGGACAGTTAATGAAAAACTGTTTTTT. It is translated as CASSPGTVNEKLFF.

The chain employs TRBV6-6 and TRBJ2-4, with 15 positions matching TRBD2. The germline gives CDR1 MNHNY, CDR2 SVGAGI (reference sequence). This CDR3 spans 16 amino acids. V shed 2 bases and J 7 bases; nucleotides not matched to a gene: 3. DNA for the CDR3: TGTGCCAGCAGTTACCCCGGGACTAGCGGGAGGAACATTCAGTACTTC. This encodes CASSYPGTSGRNIQYF.

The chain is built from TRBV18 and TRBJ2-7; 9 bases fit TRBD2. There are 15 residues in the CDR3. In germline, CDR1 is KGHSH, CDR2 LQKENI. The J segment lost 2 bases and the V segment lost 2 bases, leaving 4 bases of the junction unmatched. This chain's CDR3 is CASSPGGRATYEQYF. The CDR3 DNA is TGTGCCAGCTCACCAGGCGGGAGGGCCACCTACGAGCAGTACTTC.

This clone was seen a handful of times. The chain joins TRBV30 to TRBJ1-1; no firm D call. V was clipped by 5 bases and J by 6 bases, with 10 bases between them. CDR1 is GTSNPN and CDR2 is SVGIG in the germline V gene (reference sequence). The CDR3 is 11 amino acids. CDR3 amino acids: CAWERAAEAFF. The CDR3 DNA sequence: TGTGCCTGGGAAAGGGCAGCTGAAGCTTTCTTT. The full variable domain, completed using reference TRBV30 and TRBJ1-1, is SQTIHQWPATLVQPVGSPLSLECTVEGTSNPNLYWYRQAAGRGLQLLFYSVGIGQISSEVPQNLSASRPQDRQFILSSKKLLLSDSGFYLCAWERAAEAFFGQGTRLTVV.

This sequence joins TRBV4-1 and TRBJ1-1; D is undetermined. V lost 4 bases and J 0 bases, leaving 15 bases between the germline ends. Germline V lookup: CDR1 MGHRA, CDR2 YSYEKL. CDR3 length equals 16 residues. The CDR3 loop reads CASSPASPPMNTEAFF. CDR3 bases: TGCGCCAGCAGCCCAGCGTCGCCGCCAATGAACACTGAAGCTTTCTTT.

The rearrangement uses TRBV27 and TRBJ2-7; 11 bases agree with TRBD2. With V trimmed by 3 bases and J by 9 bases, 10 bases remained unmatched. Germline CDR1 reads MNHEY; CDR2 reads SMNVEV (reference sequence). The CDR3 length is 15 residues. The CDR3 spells CASSFRLAGLGRQYF. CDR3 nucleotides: TGTGCCAGCAGTTTCCGACTAGCGGGATTGGGGAGGCAGTACTTC.

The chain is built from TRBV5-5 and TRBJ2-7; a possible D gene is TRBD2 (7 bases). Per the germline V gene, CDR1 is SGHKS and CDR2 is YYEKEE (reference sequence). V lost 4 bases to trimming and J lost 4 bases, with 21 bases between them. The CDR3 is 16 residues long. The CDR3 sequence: CASSPRAGARSYEQYF. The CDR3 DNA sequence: TGTGCCAGCAGCCCCCGCGCGGGGGCGCGGTCGTACGAGCAGTACTTC.